The clone carrying this T cell receptor (beta chain) was recorded at least ten times. As yet, its antigen is unknown. During its preparation, the TCRbeta library received unique molecular identifiers. TCRdb re-derived calls from the PCR reads in MiXCR, one entry per CDR3 protein. The table has about 110,000 distinct CDR3 sequences, 5% to 7% seen once. The data were taken from a study of T-cell reconstitution after alpha-beta-depleted transplantation in children. Study outcomes and limitations: Reportedly, alpha-beta T cells present about two months post-transplant originated from several hundred expanded clones of graft origin. Diversity and T-cell counts at one year after transplant derived mostly from new T cells.

CDR1 is SEHNR and CDR2 is FQNEAQ in the germline V gene (reference sequence). The CDR3 has 13 amino acids. V lost 1 base to trimming and J lost 8 bases, with 11 bases between them. The clonotype originates from a male patient aged 2 to 9 who had a stem cell transplant for acute lymphoblastic leukemia, so the T cells may come from the graft donor. The chain couples TRBV7-9 to TRBJ1-2; D is unresolved. This specimen was PBMCs, mostly from graft donor cells, taken 360 days after TCRalphabeta/CD19-depleted stem cell transplant. As DNA, the CDR3 is TGTGCCAGCAGCTTAGTAATCCAGCCCGGCTACACCTTC. Protein sequence: CASSLVIQPGYTF.